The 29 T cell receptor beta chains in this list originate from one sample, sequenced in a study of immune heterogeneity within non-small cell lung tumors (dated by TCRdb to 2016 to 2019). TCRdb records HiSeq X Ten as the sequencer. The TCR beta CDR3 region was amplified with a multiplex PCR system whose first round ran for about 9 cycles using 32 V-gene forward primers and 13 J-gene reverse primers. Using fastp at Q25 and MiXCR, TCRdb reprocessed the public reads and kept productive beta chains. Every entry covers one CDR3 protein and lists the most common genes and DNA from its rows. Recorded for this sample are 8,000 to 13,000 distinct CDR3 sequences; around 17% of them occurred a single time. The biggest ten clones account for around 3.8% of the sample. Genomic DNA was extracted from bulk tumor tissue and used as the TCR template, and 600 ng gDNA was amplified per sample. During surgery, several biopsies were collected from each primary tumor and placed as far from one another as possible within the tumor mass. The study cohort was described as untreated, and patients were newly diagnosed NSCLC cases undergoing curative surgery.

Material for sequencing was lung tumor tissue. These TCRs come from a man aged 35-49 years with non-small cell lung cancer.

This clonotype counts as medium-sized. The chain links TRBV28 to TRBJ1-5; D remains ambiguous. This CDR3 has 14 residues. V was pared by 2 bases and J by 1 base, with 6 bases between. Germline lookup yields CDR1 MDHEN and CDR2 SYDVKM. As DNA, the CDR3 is TGTGCCAGCAGTTTAGAAGGCAGCAATCAGCCCCAGCATTTT. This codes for CASSLEGSNQPQHF.

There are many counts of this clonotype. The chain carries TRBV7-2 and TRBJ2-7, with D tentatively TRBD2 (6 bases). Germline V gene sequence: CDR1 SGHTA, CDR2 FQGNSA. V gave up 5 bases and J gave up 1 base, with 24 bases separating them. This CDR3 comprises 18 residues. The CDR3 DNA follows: TGTGCCAGCAGCCATTTTGGGGGAGGTGAAGGGATGTCCTACGAGCAGTACTTC. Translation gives CASSHFGGGEGMSYEQYF.

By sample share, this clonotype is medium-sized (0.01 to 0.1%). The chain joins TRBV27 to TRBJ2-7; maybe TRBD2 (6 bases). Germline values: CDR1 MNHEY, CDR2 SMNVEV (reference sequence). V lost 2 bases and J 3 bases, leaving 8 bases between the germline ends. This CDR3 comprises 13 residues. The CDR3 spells CASSLGGVYEQYF. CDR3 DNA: TGTGCCAGCAGTTTAGGCGGGGTCTACGAGCAGTACTTC.

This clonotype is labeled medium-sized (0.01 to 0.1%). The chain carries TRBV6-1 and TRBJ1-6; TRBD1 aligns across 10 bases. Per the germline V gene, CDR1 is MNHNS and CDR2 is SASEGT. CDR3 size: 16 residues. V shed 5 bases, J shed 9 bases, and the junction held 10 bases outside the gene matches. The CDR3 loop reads CASSSFGTGVSSPLHF. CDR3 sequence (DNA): TGTGCCAGCAGTTCGTTCGGGACAGGGGTCAGTTCACCCCTCCACTTT.

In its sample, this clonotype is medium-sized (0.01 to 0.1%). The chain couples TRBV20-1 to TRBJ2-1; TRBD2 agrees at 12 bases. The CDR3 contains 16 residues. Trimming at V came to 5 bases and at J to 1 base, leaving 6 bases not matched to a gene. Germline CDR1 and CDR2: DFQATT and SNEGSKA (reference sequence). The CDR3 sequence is CSAPDGLAGSYNEQFF. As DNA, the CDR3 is TGCAGTGCTCCTGATGGACTAGCGGGGTCCTACAATGAGCAGTTCTTC.

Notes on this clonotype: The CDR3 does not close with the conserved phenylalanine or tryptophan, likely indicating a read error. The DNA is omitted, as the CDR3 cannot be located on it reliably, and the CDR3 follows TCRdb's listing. CDR3 residues: CASSDRAGGNTI. The V and J genes are TRBV6-1 and TRBJ1-2. The CDR3 comprises 12 residues, both ends counted. Germline loops: CDR1 MNHNS, CDR2 SASEGT.

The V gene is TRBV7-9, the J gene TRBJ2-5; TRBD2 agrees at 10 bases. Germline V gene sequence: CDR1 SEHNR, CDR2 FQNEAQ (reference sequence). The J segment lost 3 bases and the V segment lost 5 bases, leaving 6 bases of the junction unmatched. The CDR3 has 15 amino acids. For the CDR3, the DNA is TGTGCCAGCAGCCCTCGGACTAGCGGTAAAGAGACCCAGTACTTC. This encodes CASSPRTSGKETQYF.

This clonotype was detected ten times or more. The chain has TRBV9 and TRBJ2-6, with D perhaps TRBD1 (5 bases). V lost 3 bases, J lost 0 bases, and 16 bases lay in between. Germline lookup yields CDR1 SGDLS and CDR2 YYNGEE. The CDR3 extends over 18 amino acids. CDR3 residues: CASSADRAGFSGANVLTF. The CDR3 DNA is TGTGCCAGCAGCGCGGATCGTGCAGGGTTCTCTGGGGCCAACGTCCTGACTTTC.

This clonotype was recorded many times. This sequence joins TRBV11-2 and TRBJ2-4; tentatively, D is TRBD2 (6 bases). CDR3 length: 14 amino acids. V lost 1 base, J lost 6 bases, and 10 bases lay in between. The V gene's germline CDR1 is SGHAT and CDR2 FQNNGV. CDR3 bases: TGTGCCAGCAGCTTAGTGCGCGGGGCAAACATTCAGTACTTC. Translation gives CASSLVRGANIQYF.

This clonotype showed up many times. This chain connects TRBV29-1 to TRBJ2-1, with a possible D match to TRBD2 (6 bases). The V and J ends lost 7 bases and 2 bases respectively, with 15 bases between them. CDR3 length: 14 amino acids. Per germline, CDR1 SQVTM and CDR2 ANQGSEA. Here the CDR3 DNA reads TGCAGCGCTGGCGGGGCAGGCACCTACAATGAGCAGTTCTTC. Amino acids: CSAGGAGTYNEQFF.

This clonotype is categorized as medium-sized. CDR3 sequence (DNA): TGTGCCAGCAGTGTCCCAAGGAACACTGAAGCTTTCTTT. It encodes CASSVPRNTEAFF. The rearrangement uses TRBV2 and TRBJ1-1; no firm D call. V was shortened by 4 bases and J by 1 base, with 7 bases between the two germline ends. The CDR3 runs to 13 residues. Per germline, CDR1 SNHLY and CDR2 FYNNEI.

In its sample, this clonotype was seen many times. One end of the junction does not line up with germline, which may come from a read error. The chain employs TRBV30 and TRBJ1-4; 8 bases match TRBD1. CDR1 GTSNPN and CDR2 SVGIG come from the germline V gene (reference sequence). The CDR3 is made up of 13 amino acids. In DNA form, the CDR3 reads TGTGCCTGTCAGGGGGCAGATCATGAAAACCTGTTTTTT. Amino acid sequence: CACQGADHENLFF.

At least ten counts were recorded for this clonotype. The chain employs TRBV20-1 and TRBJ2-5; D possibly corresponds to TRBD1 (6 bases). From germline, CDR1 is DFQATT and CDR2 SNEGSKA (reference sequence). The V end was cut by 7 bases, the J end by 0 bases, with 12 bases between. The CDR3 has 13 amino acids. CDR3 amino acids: CSGGQGYQETQYF. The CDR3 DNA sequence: TGCAGTGGGGGGCAGGGGTACCAAGAGACCCAGTACTTC.

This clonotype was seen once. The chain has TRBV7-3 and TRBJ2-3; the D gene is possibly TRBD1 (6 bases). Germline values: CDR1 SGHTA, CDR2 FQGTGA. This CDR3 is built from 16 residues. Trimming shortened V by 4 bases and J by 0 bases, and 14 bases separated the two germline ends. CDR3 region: CASSSQPDSSTDTQYF. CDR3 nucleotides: TGTGCCAGCAGCTCCCAACCGGACAGTAGCACAGATACGCAGTATTTT.

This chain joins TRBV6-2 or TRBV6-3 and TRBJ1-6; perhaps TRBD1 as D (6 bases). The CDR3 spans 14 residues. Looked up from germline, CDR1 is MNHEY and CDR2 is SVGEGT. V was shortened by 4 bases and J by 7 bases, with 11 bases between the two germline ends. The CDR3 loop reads CASSSQGHNSPLHF. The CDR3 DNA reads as TGTGCCAGCAGTTCCCAGGGACACAATTCACCCCTCCACTTT.

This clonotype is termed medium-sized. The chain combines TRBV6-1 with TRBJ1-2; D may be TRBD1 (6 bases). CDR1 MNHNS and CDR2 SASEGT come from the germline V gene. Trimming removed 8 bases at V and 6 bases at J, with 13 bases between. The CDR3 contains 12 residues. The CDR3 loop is CASSKPGDGYTF. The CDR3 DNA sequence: TGTGCCAGCTCCAAACCAGGGGATGGCTACACCTTC.

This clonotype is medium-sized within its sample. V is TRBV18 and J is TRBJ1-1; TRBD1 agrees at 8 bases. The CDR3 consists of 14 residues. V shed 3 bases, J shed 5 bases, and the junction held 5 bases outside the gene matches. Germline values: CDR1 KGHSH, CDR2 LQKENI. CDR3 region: CASSPLTGDTEAFF. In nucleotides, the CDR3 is TGTGCCAGCTCACCTCTGACAGGGGATACTGAAGCTTTCTTT.

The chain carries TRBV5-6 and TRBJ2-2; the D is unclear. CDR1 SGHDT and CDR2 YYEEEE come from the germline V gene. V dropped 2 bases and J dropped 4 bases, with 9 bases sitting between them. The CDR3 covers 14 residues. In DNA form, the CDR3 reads TGTGCCAGCAGCTTCTTCAGAGCCACCGGGGAGCTGTTTTTT. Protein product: CASSFFRATGELFF.

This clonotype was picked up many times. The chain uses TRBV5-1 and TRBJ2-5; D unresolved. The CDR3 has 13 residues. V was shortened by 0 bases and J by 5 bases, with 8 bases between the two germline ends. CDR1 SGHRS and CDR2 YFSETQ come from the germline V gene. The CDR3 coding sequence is TGCGCCAGCAGCTTGGAAGACTGGGAGACCCAGTACTTC. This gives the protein CASSLEDWETQYF.

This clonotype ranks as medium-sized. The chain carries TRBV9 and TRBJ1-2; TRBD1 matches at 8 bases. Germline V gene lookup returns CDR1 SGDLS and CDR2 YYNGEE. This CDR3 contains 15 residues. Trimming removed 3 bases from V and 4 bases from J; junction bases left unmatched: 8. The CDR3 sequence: CASSAQGAGGYGYTF. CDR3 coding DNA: TGTGCCAGCAGCGCCCAGGGGGCAGGGGGCTATGGCTACACCTTC.

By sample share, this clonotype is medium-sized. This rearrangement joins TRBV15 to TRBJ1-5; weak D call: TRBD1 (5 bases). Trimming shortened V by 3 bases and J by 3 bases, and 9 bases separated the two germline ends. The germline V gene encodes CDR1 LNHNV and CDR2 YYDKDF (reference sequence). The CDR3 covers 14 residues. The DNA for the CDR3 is TGTGCCACCAGCAGCGGACAATTCAATCAGCCCCAGCATTTT. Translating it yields CATSSGQFNQPQHF.

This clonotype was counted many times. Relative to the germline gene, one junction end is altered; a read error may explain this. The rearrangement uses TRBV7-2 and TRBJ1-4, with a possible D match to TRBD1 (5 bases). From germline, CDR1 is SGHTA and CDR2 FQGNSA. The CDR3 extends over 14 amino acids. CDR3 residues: CASSLGGADLALSF. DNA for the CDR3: TGTGCCAGCAGCTTAGGTGGGGCGGACTTGGCTCTCTCTTTT. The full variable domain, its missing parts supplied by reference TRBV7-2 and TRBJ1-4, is GAGVSQSPSNKVTEKGKDVELRCDPISGHTALYWYRQSLGQGLEFLIYFQGNSAPDKSGLPSDRFSAERTGGSVSTLTIQRTQQEDSAVYLCASSLGGADLALSFGSGTQLSVL.

This chain's CDR3 is CASSPLAVVSEQFF. The CDR3, as DNA: TGTGCCAGCAGCCCACTAGCGGTAGTAAGTGAGCAGTTCTTC. V gene TRBV27 combines with J gene TRBJ2-1; 8 nucleotides agree with TRBD2. V lost 6 bases and J lost 9; bases outside the gene matches: 10. The CDR3 has 14 residues. Germline V lookup: CDR1 MNHEY, CDR2 SMNVEV (reference sequence).

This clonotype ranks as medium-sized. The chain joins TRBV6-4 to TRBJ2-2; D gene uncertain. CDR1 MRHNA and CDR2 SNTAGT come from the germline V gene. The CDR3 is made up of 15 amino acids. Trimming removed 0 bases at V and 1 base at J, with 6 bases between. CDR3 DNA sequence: TGTGCCAGCAGTGACTCACGGAGGAACACCGGGGAGCTGTTTTTT. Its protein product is CASSDSRRNTGELFF.

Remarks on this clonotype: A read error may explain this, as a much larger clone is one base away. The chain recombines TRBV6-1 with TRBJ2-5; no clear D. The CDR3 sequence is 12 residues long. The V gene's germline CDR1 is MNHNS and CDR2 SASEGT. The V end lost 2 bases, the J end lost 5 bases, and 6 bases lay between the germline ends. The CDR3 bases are TGTGCCAGCAGTGAATGTGGGGAGACCCAGTACTTC. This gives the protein CASSECGETQYF.

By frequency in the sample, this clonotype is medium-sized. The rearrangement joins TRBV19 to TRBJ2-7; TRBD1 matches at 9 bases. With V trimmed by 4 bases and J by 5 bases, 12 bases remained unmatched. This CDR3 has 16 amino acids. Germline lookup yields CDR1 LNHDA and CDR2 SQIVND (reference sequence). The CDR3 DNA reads TGTGCCAGTAGTAAATATGGGACAGGGTATCTCCACGAGCAGTACTTC. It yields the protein CASSKYGTGYLHEQYF.

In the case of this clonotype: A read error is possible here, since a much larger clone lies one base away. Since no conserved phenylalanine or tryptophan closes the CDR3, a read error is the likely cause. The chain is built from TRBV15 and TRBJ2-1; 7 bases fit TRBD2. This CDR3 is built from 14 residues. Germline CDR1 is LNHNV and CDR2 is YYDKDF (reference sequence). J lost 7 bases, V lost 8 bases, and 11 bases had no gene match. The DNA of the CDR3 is TGTGCCACCGGGGGGGGGGGTGGGGCAAATGAGCAGTTCCTC. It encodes CATGGGGGANEQFL.

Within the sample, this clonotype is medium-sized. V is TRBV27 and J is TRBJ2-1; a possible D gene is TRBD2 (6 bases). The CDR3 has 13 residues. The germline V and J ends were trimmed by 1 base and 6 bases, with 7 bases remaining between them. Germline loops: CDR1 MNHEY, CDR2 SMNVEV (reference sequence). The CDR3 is CASSLWGVNEQFF. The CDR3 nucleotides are TGTGCCAGCAGTTTATGGGGGGTCAATGAGCAGTTCTTC.

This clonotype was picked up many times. Here the CDR3 DNA reads TGTGCCAGCAGCTTACCAGGCGGGGGTGCTGAAGCTTTCTTT. Its protein is CASSLPGGGAEAFF. The chain uses TRBV5-6 and TRBJ1-1, with D possibly being TRBD1 (5 bases). This CDR3 has 14 residues. CDR1 is SGHDT, CDR2 YYEEEE, per germline. Trimming stripped 2 bases from V and 6 bases from J, with 14 bases between.